This TCR beta chain was recovered during a study of blood T cell repertoires in COVID-19. This table comes from immunoSEQ multiplex PCR, and its TCRdb copy is limited to in-frame clones, with some not included. Of hundreds of thousands of clones in the sample, 75% to 90% are singletons; the top ten hold about 1.1%. Germline trimming cut 3 bases from V and 0 bases from J; bases unmatched to any gene: 5. Germline V CDR1 and CDR2: SGHDT, YYEEEE. The CDR3 runs 15 residues. Participants had their cohort set by participant-reported clinical history. In its sample, this clone was seen a few times. This chain uses TRBV5-6 with TRBJ2-7; 8 positions match TRBD1. The clonotype originates from a man between 25 and 39 years old who had recovered from COVID-19. Input material: PBMCs or T cells enriched from blood (not recorded which). This chain's CDR3 is CASSYRQGYSYEQYF. As DNA, the CDR3 is TGTGCCAGCAGCTATCGACAGGGGTACTCCTACGAGCAGTACTTC.